These T cell receptor beta chains were read from a single sample in a study of OX40 agonist ivuxolimab in advanced cancers. Clones were read by immunoSEQ multiplex PCR, and TCRdb kept only the in-frame ones, dropping some. Of roughly 120,000 clones in the sample, 85% to 95% were seen once. Sequencing was performed on CD4+ or CD8+ T cells sorted from blood, taken in a trial of the OX40 agonist ivuxolimab. The receptors shown here come from an adult with an advanced solid tumor such as melanoma, head and neck, liver or kidney cancer. CDR3s include the opening cysteine and the closing phenylalanine or tryptophan. D genes are given only for firm matches. Size is omitted from some rows. Given values are once, few, many or a class for expanded clones.

d_gene: TRBD2
v_gene: TRBV5-5
j_gene: TRBJ2-7
abundance: .
CDR3aa: CASSLVSGSWPEQYF
CDR3nt: TGTGCCAGCAGCTTGGTCAGCGGGAGTTGGCCCGAGCAGTACTTC

d_gene: .
v_gene: TRBV7-3
j_gene: TRBJ2-7
abundance: .
CDR3aa: CASSLIPSPTNEQYF
CDR3nt: TGTGCCAGCAGCTTAATCCCCAGCCCCACTAACGAGCAGTACTTC

d_gene: .
v_gene: TRBV9
j_gene: TRBJ1-3
abundance: .
CDR3aa: CASSVGEGVSGNTIYF
CDR3nt: TGTGCCAGCAGCGTAGGTGAGGGGGTCTCTGGAAACACCATATATTTT

d_gene: .
v_gene: TRBV5-4
j_gene: TRBJ1-2
abundance: .
CDR3aa: CASSLLVGPSYGYTF
CDR3nt: TGTGCCAGCAGCTTGTTGGTAGGACCGTCCTATGGCTACACCTTC

d_gene: .
v_gene: TRBV10-3
j_gene: TRBJ2-2
abundance: .
CDR3aa: CAISGRDDNGELFF
CDR3nt: TGTGCCATCAGTGGCCGGGACGACAACGGGGAGCTGTTTTTT

d_gene: .
v_gene: TRBV4-2
j_gene: TRBJ2-3
abundance: .
CDR3aa: CASSQGGGPQYF
CDR3nt: TGTGCCAGCAGCCAAGGAGGAGGGCCGCAGTATTTT

d_gene: .
v_gene: TRBV10-3
j_gene: TRBJ1-5
abundance: .
CDR3aa: CAISDGNQPQHF
CDR3nt: TGTGCCATCAGTGACGGAAATCAGCCCCAGCATTTT

d_gene: TRBD2
v_gene: TRBV11-3
j_gene: TRBJ2-7
abundance: .
CDR3aa: CASSLGLAEISSYEQYF
CDR3nt: TGTGCCAGCAGCCTCGGACTAGCGGAAATTAGCTCCTACGAGCAGTACTTC

d_gene: .
v_gene: TRBV28
j_gene: TRBJ1-2
abundance: once
CDR3aa: CASSFLGAGREEKSNYGYTF
CDR3nt: TGTGCCAGCAGTTTCCTAGGGGCCGGCAGGGAGGAGAAGTCTAACTATGGCTACACCTTC

d_gene: TRBD1
v_gene: TRBV28
j_gene: TRBJ1-3
abundance: .
CDR3aa: CASSLQGGSSGNTIYF
CDR3nt: TGTGCCAGCAGTCTACAGGGGGGATCCTCTGGAAACACCATATATTTT

d_gene: .
v_gene: TRBV7-8
j_gene: TRBJ2-1
abundance: .
CDR3aa: CASSLGYGNEQFF
CDR3nt: TGTGCCAGCAGCTTAGGGTACGGCAATGAGCAGTTCTTC

d_gene: .
v_gene: TRBV4-1
j_gene: TRBJ2-7
abundance: few
CDR3aa: CASSQEGRRQPSSVEQYF
CDR3nt: TGCGCCAGCAGCCAAGAGGGTCGTCGACAGCCTTCGAGCGTCGAGCAGTACTTC

d_gene: .
v_gene: TRBV5-1
j_gene: TRBJ2-1
abundance: .
CDR3aa: CASSKNNEQFF
CDR3nt: TGCGCCAGCAGTAAAAACAATGAGCAGTTCTTC

d_gene: .
v_gene: TRBV28
j_gene: TRBJ1-2
abundance: .
CDR3aa: CASSFQGRNYGYTF
CDR3nt: TGTGCCAGCAGTTTCCAGGGGAGGAACTATGGCTACACCTTC

d_gene: .
v_gene: TRBV11-2
j_gene: TRBJ1-3
abundance: once
CDR3aa: CASSLVMTGPSGNTIYF
CDR3nt: TGTGCCAGCAGCTTAGTAATGACAGGTCCCTCTGGAAACACCATATATTTT

d_gene: .
v_gene: TRBV6-5
j_gene: TRBJ1-3
abundance: .
CDR3aa: CASSYSPSSGNTIYF
CDR3nt: TGTGCCAGCAGTTACTCGCCCAGCTCTGGAAACACCATATATTTT

d_gene: .
v_gene: TRBV6-6
j_gene: TRBJ1-1
abundance: .
CDR3aa: CASRSREGNTEAFF
CDR3nt: TGTGCCAGCCGCTCCAGGGAGGGGAACACTGAAGCTTTCTTT

d_gene: TRBD2
v_gene: TRBV15
j_gene: TRBJ2-3
abundance: .
CDR3aa: CATSRDMAGGRQDTQYF
CDR3nt: TGTGCCACCAGCAGAGATATGGCGGGAGGGAGACAAGATACGCAGTATTTT

d_gene: .
v_gene: TRBV6-6
j_gene: TRBJ1-3
abundance: .
CDR3aa: CASRDGDTIYF
CDR3nt: TGTGCCAGCAGAGATGGGGACACCATATATTTT

d_gene: .
v_gene: TRBV4-1
j_gene: TRBJ2-6
abundance: .
CDR3aa: CASSPGTGDNVLTF
CDR3nt: TGCGCCAGCAGCCCAGGGACTGGTGACAACGTCCTGACTTTC

d_gene: .
v_gene: TRBV19
j_gene: TRBJ2-1
abundance: .
CDR3aa: CASTGTNSYNEQFF
CDR3nt: TGTGCCAGTACCGGGACAAACTCCTACAATGAGCAGTTCTTC

d_gene: TRBD1
v_gene: TRBV7-2
j_gene: TRBJ2-7
abundance: .
CDR3aa: CASSPRPTGTGRNEQYF
CDR3nt: TGTGCCAGCAGCCCCCGTCCTACCGGGACAGGGAGGAACGAGCAGTACTTC

d_gene: TRBD1
v_gene: TRBV28
j_gene: TRBJ1-1
abundance: .
CDR3aa: CASSLGGQGYTEAFF
CDR3nt: TGTGCCAGCAGTTTGGGGGGACAGGGTTACACTGAAGCTTTCTTT

d_gene: TRBD2
v_gene: TRBV9
j_gene: TRBJ2-5
abundance: once
CDR3aa: CASSVPGGRGSETQYF
CDR3nt: TGTGCCAGCAGCGTTCCGGGCGGGAGGGGGTCGGAGACCCAGTACTTC

d_gene: TRBD1
v_gene: TRBV19
j_gene: TRBJ1-4
abundance: .
CDR3aa: CASSGTALTNEKLFF
CDR3nt: TGTGCCAGTAGCGGGACAGCGCTAACTAATGAAAAACTGTTTTTT

d_gene: TRBD2
v_gene: TRBV5-1
j_gene: TRBJ2-3
abundance: .
CDR3aa: CASSFPPSGRLDTQYF
CDR3nt: TGCGCCAGCAGCTTCCCCCCTAGCGGGAGGTTAGATACGCAGTATTTT

d_gene: .
v_gene: TRBV20-1
j_gene: TRBJ2-5
abundance: .
CDR3aa: CSASRESTQYF
CDR3nt: TGCAGTGCTAGCAGGGAGTCGACCCAGTACTTC

d_gene: TRBD1
v_gene: TRBV7-2
j_gene: TRBJ2-7
abundance: .
CDR3aa: CASSLAGSGGYEQYF
CDR3nt: TGTGCCAGCAGCTTAGCGGGTTCAGGGGGCTACGAGCAGTACTTC